The 31 T cell receptor beta chains in this list originate from one sample, sequenced in a study of T cell changes during pregnancy in multiple sclerosis. The data were produced by immunoSEQ multiplex PCR, yet TCRdb's version contains in-frame clones alone and is incomplete. The table shows over 90,000 clones, with about 90% occurring only once. Sequenced here: peripheral blood, sampled after pregnancy. These receptors were taken from a female donor with multiple sclerosis, enrolled in a pregnancy study.

J is TRBJ2-7 and V is TRBV5-4, with 7 bases fitting TRBD2. Per the germline V gene, CDR1 is SGHNT and CDR2 is YYREEE (reference sequence). Trimming at V came to 0 bases and at J to 2 bases, leaving 2 bases not matched to a gene. The CDR3 length is 14 residues. CDR3 loop: CASSLEGTTYEQYF. The CDR3 region has the DNA TGTGCCAGCAGCTTGGAGGGGACTACCTACGAGCAGTACTTC. The whole variable domain, filled in from reference TRBV5-4 and TRBJ2-7, reads ETGVTQSPTHLIKTRGQQVTLRCSSQSGHNTVSWYQQALGQGPQFIFQYYREEENGRGNFPPRFSGLQFPNYSSELNVNALELDDSALYLCASSLEGTTYEQYFGPGTRLTVT.

J is TRBJ1-2 and V is TRBV21-1. TRBV21-1 is recorded as a pseudogene. The length of the CDR3 is 13 residues. CDR3 nucleotides: TGTGCCAGCAGCGCACGGGTTAACTATGGCTACACCTTC. The encoded protein is CASSARVNYGYTF.

The chain uses TRBV28 and TRBJ1-2; 9 nucleotides align to TRBD1. Germline CDR1 is MDHEN and CDR2 is SYDVKM. V shed 6 bases and J 6 bases; nucleotides not matched to a gene: 11. The CDR3 runs to 15 residues. CDR3 amino acids: CASRSQGARGDGYTF. Here the CDR3 DNA reads TGTGCCAGCAGGTCACAGGGGGCGCGCGGCGATGGCTACACCTTC.

The chain joins TRBV19 to TRBJ1-1; D is perhaps TRBD1 (5 bases). Germline assignment: CDR1 LNHDA and CDR2 SQIVND (reference sequence). The V gene lost 3 bases and the J gene lost 6 bases, with 17 bases spanning the gap. The CDR3 length is 15 residues. The CDR3 DNA is TGTGCCAGTAGTATTTTCGGGGGTTTGGGCCCTGAAGCTTTCTTT. Translating gives CASSIFGGLGPEAFF. The entire variable domain, with the rest obtained from reference TRBV19 and TRBJ1-1, is as follows: DGGITQSPKYLFRKEGQNVTLSCEQNLNHDAMYWYRQDPGQGLRLIYYSQIVNDFQKGDIAEGYSVSREKKESFPLTVTSAQKNPTAFYLCASSIFGGLGPEAFFGQGTRLTVV.

The CDR3 sequence is CASSYSGRSSYEQYF. The CDR3 region has the DNA TGTGCCAGCAGTTACAGCGGGAGGAGCTCCTACGAGCAGTACTTC. This chain connects TRBV6-5 to TRBJ2-7; the match to TRBD2 covers 9 bases. The CDR3 runs to 15 residues. Trimming removed 2 bases from V and 0 bases from J; junction bases left unmatched: 2. Per the germline V gene, CDR1 is MNHEY and CDR2 is SVGAGI.

The chain employs TRBV7-8 and TRBJ1-5; 7 positions match TRBD1. CDR3 size: 16 residues. The ends lost 1 base at V and 2 bases at J; junction bases unmatched: 5. Germline V gene lookup returns CDR1 SGHVS and CDR2 FQNEAQ. This CDR3 reads CASSLGQGSGNQPQHF. CDR3 nucleotide sequence: TGTGCCAGCAGCTTAGGACAGGGTTCAGGCAATCAGCCCCAGCATTTT.

This chain joins TRBV4-1 and TRBJ1-1; no clear D. The germline CDR1 and CDR2 sequences are MGHRA and YSYEKL. V lost 0 bases, J lost 6 bases, and 17 bases lay in between. This CDR3 has 16 residues. The CDR3 reads CASSQEKLGKRAEAFF. CDR3 DNA: TGCGCCAGCAGCCAAGAAAAACTTGGCAAGCGAGCTGAAGCTTTCTTT.

V is TRBV6-1 and J is TRBJ2-1; a weak D match, TRBD1 (5 bases). V was clipped by 11 bases and J by 0 bases, with 11 bases between them. This CDR3 is 13 amino acids long. The germline V gene has CDR1 MNHNS and CDR2 SASEGT. CDR3 sequence: CAHAQGSYNEQFF. For the CDR3, the DNA is TGTGCCCATGCCCAGGGCTCCTACAATGAGCAGTTCTTC.

The gene calls are TRBV10-3 and TRBJ2-2, with TRBD2 matching 9 bases. V gave up 9 bases and J gave up 5 bases; unmatched junction bases: 10. The V gene's germline CDR1 is ENHRY and CDR2 SYGVKD. CDR3 length equals 15 residues. For the CDR3, the DNA is TGTGCCATTGCCTCGCTAGCGGGGAGGACCGGGGAGCTGTTTTTT. It is translated as CAIASLAGRTGELFF.

V gene TRBV2 combines with J gene TRBJ1-2, with 12 bases aligning to TRBD1. J lost 3 bases, V lost 8 bases, and 7 bases had no gene match. The CDR3 has 15 amino acids. CDR1 and CDR2 from the germline V gene are SNHLY and FYNNEI. This CDR3 reads CASGRDRGRDYGYTF. CDR3 DNA: TGTGCCAGCGGCCGGGACAGGGGGCGAGACTATGGCTACACCTTC.

V and J are TRBV29-1 and TRBJ2-7, with 8 bases identical to TRBD1. CDR1 is SQVTM and CDR2 is ANQGSEA in the germline V gene. V shed 6 bases, J shed 2 bases, and the junction held 9 bases outside the gene matches. CDR3 length: 14 amino acids. CDR3 coding DNA: TGCAGCGTCTCAGGGGGCTCCGTCGCCTACGAGCAGTACTTC. Translation gives CSVSGGSVAYEQYF.

The V and J genes are TRBV7-3 and TRBJ2-3; 7 positions match TRBD2. The junction had 3 bases not matched to a gene; V was cut back by 1 base and J by 2 bases. The CDR3 spans 15 residues. Looked up from germline, CDR1 is SGHTA and CDR2 is FQGTGA. The CDR3 DNA reads as TGTGCCAGCAGCTTAATGGGAGGGCTCACAGATACGCAGTATTTT. It specifies CASSLMGGLTDTQYF.

The chain carries TRBV7-8 and TRBJ2-7, with D maybe TRBD2 (6 bases). The CDR3 contains 13 residues. V lost 0 bases to trimming and J lost 5 bases, with 8 bases between them. CDR1 is SGHVS and CDR2 is FQNEAQ in the germline V gene. The DNA of the CDR3 is TGTGCCAGCAGCTTAGCGGGGGGTGACGAGCAGTACTTC. Translated: CASSLAGGDEQYF.

This chain joins TRBV4-2 and TRBJ2-1, with 8 bases aligning to TRBD1. The germline gives CDR1 LGHNA, CDR2 YNFKEQ. The CDR3 totals 16 residues. The V gene end was trimmed by 2 bases and the J gene end by 7 bases; junction bases not matched to a gene: 10. CDR3 in DNA: TGTGCCAGCAGCCAATTTTTCGGGACAGGAGAAAATGAGCAGTTCTTC. It codes for CASSQFFGTGENEQFF.

This rearrangement joins TRBV19 to TRBJ1-4, with D tentatively TRBD1 (5 bases). Germline CDR1 is LNHDA and CDR2 is SQIVND (reference sequence). V was clipped by 2 bases and J by 8 bases, with 12 bases between them. The CDR3 has 14 amino acids. CDR3 in amino acids: CASSIPGLGEKLFF. The CDR3 DNA sequence: TGTGCCAGTAGTATACCAGGGTTGGGCGAAAAACTGTTTTTT.

The gene calls are TRBV4-3 and TRBJ2-7; TRBD2 aligns across 11 bases. Germline trimming cut 1 base from V and 5 bases from J; bases unmatched to any gene: 4. The CDR3 extends over 15 amino acids. Germline CDR1 reads LGHNA; CDR2 reads YSLEER. This CDR3 is CASSQGSGGADEQYF. CDR3 coding DNA: TGCGCCAGCAGCCAAGGTAGCGGGGGGGCTGACGAGCAGTACTTC.

The V call is TRBV6-6, the J call TRBJ1-2; 7 bases are a match to TRBD1. CDR1 and CDR2 (germline): MNHNY, SVGAGI (reference sequence). The length of the CDR3 is 15 residues. V lost 2 bases to trimming and J lost 4 bases; unmatched junction nucleotides: 7. The CDR3 sequence is CASSYGTGEGYGYTF. DNA for the CDR3: TGTGCCAGCAGTTACGGTACAGGGGAAGGCTATGGCTACACCTTC.

V is TRBV2 and J is TRBJ1-1; 7 nucleotides align to TRBD1. CDR3 length: 16 residues. Trimming at V came to 3 bases and at J to 4 bases, leaving 11 bases not matched to a gene. Germline loops: CDR1 SNHLY, CDR2 FYNNEI. This CDR3 is CASSDNRGALGTEAFF. Written as DNA, the CDR3 is TGTGCCAGCAGTGACAACAGGGGTGCTTTGGGCACTGAAGCTTTCTTT. The entire variable domain, with the rest obtained from reference TRBV2 and TRBJ1-1, is as follows: EPEVTQTPSHQVTQMGQEVILRCVPISNHLYFYWYRQILGQKVEFLVSFYNNEISEKSEIFDDQFSVERPDGSNFTLKIRSTKLEDSAMYFCASSDNRGALGTEAFFGQGTRLTVV.

The CDR3 sequence is CAWSVQDTQYF. The CDR3 bases are TGTGCCTGGAGTGTACAAGATACGCAGTATTTT. This chain uses TRBV30 with TRBJ2-3; D is unclear. Trimming pared 0 bases from V and 5 bases from J, leaving 3 bases between. Germline CDR1 GTSNPN, CDR2 SVGIG (reference sequence). The CDR3 is 11 amino acids.

V is TRBV9 and J is TRBJ1-1; D remains unclear. This CDR3 comprises 13 residues. V was shortened by 4 bases and J by 9 bases, with 16 bases between the two germline ends. Germline V gene data show CDR1 as SGDLS and CDR2 as YYNGEE. CDR3 amino acids: CASSSSTGKQAFF. The CDR3 nucleotides are TGTGCCAGCAGCTCCTCCACCGGGAAGCAAGCTTTCTTT.

The V call is TRBV2, the J call TRBJ1-5; perhaps TRBD1 as D (5 bases). Germline CDR1 reads SNHLY; CDR2 reads FYNNEI. The CDR3 is made up of 13 amino acids. Trimming shortened V by 7 bases and J by 13 bases, and 20 bases separated the two germline ends. The CDR3 nucleotides read TGTGCCAGCACCGAAGCACTTGACAGTGCACAGCATTTT. Its translation is CASTEALDSAQHF.

The chain carries TRBV5-1 and TRBJ2-3, with 10 bases fitting TRBD2. The CDR3 is made up of 13 amino acids. The trim removed 8 bases at V and 10 bases at J, leaving 10 bases unmatched. Germline V lookup: CDR1 SGHRS, CDR2 YFSETQ. CDR3 sequence (DNA): TGCGCCAGTCGAACTCTAGCGGGGGAGGCGCAGTATTTT. This translates into CASRTLAGEAQYF.

This chain connects TRBV5-1 to TRBJ1-5; a possible D gene is TRBD1 (6 bases). Deletions cut 2 bases from V and 7 bases from J, with 13 bases between. This CDR3 is built from 14 residues. The germline CDR1 and CDR2 sequences are SGHRS and YFSETQ. The CDR3 sequence is CASSLTGNEQPQHF. For the CDR3, the DNA is TGCGCCAGCAGCTTAACAGGGAATGAACAGCCCCAGCATTTT.

The V gene is TRBV27, the J gene TRBJ1-1, with D possibly being TRBD1 (5 bases). The V gene lost 5 bases and the J gene lost 0 bases, with 10 bases spanning the gap. The CDR3 runs to 14 residues. CDR1 is MNHEY and CDR2 is SMNVEV in the germline V gene (reference sequence). The CDR3 is CASSPDIMNTEAFF. The CDR3, as DNA: TGTGCCAGCAGTCCGGACATTATGAACACTGAAGCTTTCTTT.

V is TRBV6-5 and J is TRBJ2-7; 7 bases agree with TRBD2. CDR3 length: 13 residues. The germline CDR1 and CDR2 sequences are MNHEY and SVGAGI. V shed 7 bases and J 3 bases; nucleotides not matched to a gene: 6. CDR3 nucleotide sequence: TGTGCCAGCACTAACGGGGGGTTCTACGAGCAGTACTTC. This translates into CASTNGGFYEQYF.

The genes are TRBV4-1 and TRBJ1-1; D is perhaps TRBD1 (6 bases). The CDR3 spans 15 residues. The germline gives CDR1 MGHRA, CDR2 YSYEKL. With 0 bases removed from V and 0 bases from J, the gap between germline ends came to 8 bases. Here the CDR3 DNA reads TGCGCCAGCAGCCAAGAAGACAGGATGAACACTGAAGCTTTCTTT. Residues: CASSQEDRMNTEAFF.

CDR3 in DNA: TGTGCCAGCAGCTTAAGTCGGGAGGCCGAGCAGTTCTTC. This codes for CASSLSREAEQFF. This rearrangement joins TRBV7-2 to TRBJ2-1; 7 bases are a match to TRBD2. Unmatched junction bases numbered 5, after V lost 2 bases and J lost 10 bases. Looked up from germline, CDR1 is SGHTA and CDR2 is FQGNSA. The CDR3 runs to 13 residues. Drawing the rest from reference TRBV7-2 and TRBJ2-1, the complete variable domain is GAGVSQSPSNKVTEKGKDVELRCDPISGHTALYWYRQSLGQGLEFLIYFQGNSAPDKSGLPSDRFSAERTGGSVSTLTIQRTQQEDSAVYLCASSLSREAEQFFGPGTRLTVL.

V is TRBV7-9 and J is TRBJ2-3; D is perhaps TRBD1 (7 bases). V dropped 1 base and J dropped 1 base, with 12 bases sitting between them. The CDR3 loop spans 16 amino acids. Looked up from germline, CDR1 is SEHNR and CDR2 is FQNEAQ (reference sequence). CDR3 loop: CASSLDGRGGTDTQYF. CDR3 coding DNA: TGTGCCAGCAGCTTAGATGGCAGGGGGGGCACAGATACGCAGTATTTT.

The gene calls are TRBV4-2 and TRBJ1-1; maybe TRBD1 (6 bases). Germline CDR1 LGHNA, CDR2 YNFKEQ. V lost 2 bases, J lost 0 bases, and 7 bases lay in between. This CDR3 spans 14 amino acids. For the CDR3, the DNA is TGTGCCAGCAGCCAACGACAGGTGAACACTGAAGCTTTCTTT. It specifies CASSQRQVNTEAFF.

In DNA, the CDR3 is TGTGCCAGCAGCCTGGTAGTCGATAGCAATCAGCCCCAGCATTTT. Residues: CASSLVVDSNQPQHF. This chain connects TRBV5-5 to TRBJ1-5; D is ambiguous. Germline V gene data show CDR1 as SGHKS and CDR2 as YYEKEE (reference sequence). The V and J ends lost 4 bases and 0 bases respectively, with 11 bases between them. This CDR3 has 15 residues.

This chain uses TRBV27 with TRBJ2-5, with D possibly TRBD2 on 5 matching bases. This CDR3 spans 15 amino acids. CDR1 and CDR2 (germline): MNHEY, SMNVEV (reference sequence). Deletions cut 6 bases from V and 5 bases from J, with 19 bases between. Here the CDR3 DNA reads TGTGCCAGCAGAATGGACGGGGAGTTTTGGGAGACCCAGTACTTC. This translates into CASRMDGEFWETQYF.